The rows below give T cell receptor beta chains drawn from one sample of a study of beta chain features in type 1 diabetes. TCRdb's table, derived via immunoSEQ multiplex PCR, lists solely in-frame clones and lacks some. Among about 620,000 clones, 15% to 18% were seen once, and the ten largest hold 0.093%. Sequenced sample: naive CD4+ T cells from blood. The receptors derive from a man aged 18 to 29 in good health. CDR3s include the opening cysteine and the closing phenylalanine or tryptophan. A D gene is named only where the DNA matches it firmly. Clone size is shown for a subset of rows, as once, few, many or a class of expanded clone.

d_call	clone_size	v_call	j_call	cdr3_aa	cdr3_nt
.	few	TRBV5-1	TRBJ2-1	CASSLDGGPYNEQFF	TGCGCCAGCAGCTTGGATGGGGGCCCTTACAATGAGCAGTTCTTC
.	few	TRBV4-3	TRBJ2-3	CASSQEVSWGTDTQYF	TGCGCCAGCAGCCAAGAGGTATCTTGGGGCACAGATACGCAGTATTTT
.	.	TRBV9	TRBJ1-2	CASSVGSRDNYGYTF	TGTGCCAGCAGCGTAGGCAGTAGGGATAACTATGGCTACACCTTC
.	.	TRBV5-1	TRBJ2-7	CASSLVAGVLEQYF	TGCGCCAGCAGCTTGGTCGCAGGGGTTTTGGAGCAGTACTTC
.	.	TRBV10-3	TRBJ2-1	CAISELPRDEQFF	TGTGCCATCAGTGAACTGCCTAGGGATGAGCAGTTCTTC
.	few	TRBV28	TRBJ1-1	CASSPMRTEAFF	TGTGCCAGCAGCCCGATGAGGACTGAAGCTTTCTTT
.	.	TRBV29-1	TRBJ1-1	CSVGGSQTNTEAFF	TGCAGCGTTGGAGGCTCACAGACGAACACTGAAGCTTTCTTT
TRBD1	few	TRBV28	TRBJ2-6	CASNRQGAGGANVLTF	TGTGCCAGCAATCGACAGGGGGCAGGTGGGGCCAACGTCCTGACTTTC
.	.	TRBV6-6	TRBJ1-4	CASRGQAGVDEKLFF	TGTGCCAGCAGAGGTCAGGCAGGGGTGGACGAAAAACTGTTTTTT
TRBD2	.	TRBV19	TRBJ2-1	CASKAPRLAGEVGQFF	TGTGCCAGTAAGGCCCCGAGGCTAGCGGGAGAGGTAGGGCAGTTCTTC
TRBD2	many	TRBV7-9	TRBJ2-3	CASSFSSSGRIDTQYF	TGTGCCAGCAGCTTCTCATCTAGCGGTCGGATAGATACGCAGTATTTT
.	.	TRBV9	TRBJ2-3	CASSPSGSTDTQYF	TGTGCCAGCAGCCCCAGCGGGAGCACAGATACGCAGTATTTT
TRBD1	.	TRBV5-1	TRBJ2-1	CASSLVPGGYNEQFF	TGCGCCAGCAGCTTGGTTCCAGGGGGCTACAATGAGCAGTTCTTC
.	.	TRBV19	TRBJ2-7	CASSTTPGTTTYEQYF	TGTGCCAGTAGTACTACCCCCGGGACCACCACCTACGAGCAGTACTTC
TRBD1	few	TRBV7-9	TRBJ1-4	CASSLQGEREKLFF	TGTGCCAGCAGCTTACAGGGGGAACGCGAAAAACTGTTTTTT
.	.	TRBV2	TRBJ1-5	CASSPTLGWPQHF	TGTGCCAGCAGTCCTACCCTAGGATGGCCCCAGCATTTT